The 14 T cell receptor beta chains presented below share a single source sample, sequenced in a study of human T cells and chemical hapten exposure. As for time point: patch test 2, 6 weeks after DPC sensitization. Described treatment: therapeutic diphenylcyclopropenone sensitization with weekly scalp DPC. MiXCR, applied by TCRdb to the RACE reads, yields one record per CDR3 protein. The repertoire includes 75,000 to 100,000 distinct CDR3 sequences, 9% to 9.5% of them detected once, and approximately 2.2% sits in the top ten. Sequences were derived from whole blood, sampled in connection with sensitization to the hapten diphenylcyclopropenone (DPC). These receptors came from a woman between 40 and 55 years old with alopecia areata. Some clones in this sample may be carry-over from other donors' samples.

The table lists this clonotype with many counts. V usage is TRBV6-5 and J usage is TRBJ1-2, with TRBD1 matching 7 bases. The V segment lost 5 bases and the J segment 4 bases; nucleotides outside the gene matches: 19. From germline, CDR1 is MNHEY and CDR2 SVGAGI. CDR3 length equals 18 residues. CDR3 in amino acids: CASSTTTVPGQPTYGYTF. As DNA, the CDR3 is TGTGCCAGCAGTACCACAACAGTTCCGGGACAGCCAACCTATGGCTACACCTTC.

This clonotype was observed many times. An end of the junction differs from the germline gene, which may be a read error. The J gene is TRBJ2-7, the V gene TRBV15; D is unresolved. Germline V CDR1 and CDR2: LNHNV, YYDKDF (reference sequence). CDR3 length: 13 amino acids. Here the CDR3 reads CATSRGVGSKLRF. The CDR3 DNA is TGTGCCACCAGCAGAGGCGTAGGCTCCAAATTACGGTTC. Variable domain in full (rest from reference TRBV15 and TRBJ2-7): DAMVIQNPRYQVTQFGKPVTLSCSQTLNHNVMYWYQQKSSQAPKLLFHYYDKDFNNEADTPDNFQSRRPNTSFCFLDIRSPGLGDTAMYLCATSRGVGSKLRFGPGTRLTVT.

This clonotype showed up many times. The chain employs TRBV4-3 and TRBJ2-7, with D possibly being TRBD1 or TRBD2 (6 bases each). Deletions cut 1 base from V and 0 bases from J, with 10 bases between. The CDR3 is 15 residues long. Germline CDR1 LGHNA, CDR2 YSLEER. CDR3 sequence reads: CASSQGGTHSYEQYF. The CDR3 DNA is TGCGCCAGCAGCCAAGGCGGGACACACTCCTACGAGCAGTACTTC.

In this sample, this clonotype turned up many times. In nucleotides, the CDR3 is TGTGCCAGCAGAGAGACAGGGGGTCCGTCAGAGACCCAGTACTTC. It translates to CASRETGGPSETQYF. The chain has TRBV6-5 and TRBJ2-5; 9 bases are a match to TRBD1. V lost 6 bases to trimming and J lost 4 bases; unmatched junction nucleotides: 9. Germline CDR1 is MNHEY and CDR2 is SVGAGI. CDR3 length: 15 amino acids.

This clonotype was observed many times. The V and J genes are TRBV5-4 and TRBJ1-2; TRBD1 is a possible D gene (6 bases). CDR1 SGHNT and CDR2 YYREEE come from the germline V gene (reference sequence). The CDR3 length is 15 residues. V was clipped by 4 bases and J by 4 bases, with 17 bases between them. CDR3 DNA sequence: TGTGCCAGCAGCGGAGGAACACAGGGCTCCTATGGCTACACCTTC. It yields the protein CASSGGTQGSYGYTF.

This clonotype appeared many times. The chain joins TRBV18 to TRBJ2-1; 10 bases are a match to TRBD1. The CDR3 totals 13 residues. V gave up 3 bases and J gave up 7 bases; unmatched junction bases: 0. In germline, CDR1 is KGHSH, CDR2 LQKENI. This CDR3 is CASSPGQGNEQFF. The CDR3 region has the DNA TGTGCCAGCTCACCGGGACAGGGGAATGAGCAGTTCTTC.

This clonotype has only a few counts. The chain carries TRBV6-5 and TRBJ2-1, with TRBD2 matching over 10 bases. In germline, CDR1 is MNHEY, CDR2 SVGAGI. The CDR3 runs to 15 residues. V trimming: 2 bases; J trimming: 8 bases; junction bases outside the gene matches: 6. The CDR3 sequence: CASSYIASGRHEQFF. CDR3 nucleotide sequence: TGTGCCAGCAGTTACATCGCTAGCGGGAGACATGAGCAGTTCTTC.

This clonotype was picked up a small number of times. The chain has TRBV4-2 and TRBJ2-7; no reliable D call. V was shortened by 4 bases and J by 4 bases, with 17 bases between the two germline ends. The CDR3 totals 15 residues. Germline assignment: CDR1 LGHNA and CDR2 YNFKEQ. CDR3 nucleotide sequence: TGTGCCAGCAGCCCGTCCGGGTCTGCTTCGTACGAGCAGTACTTC. It specifies CASSPSGSASYEQYF.

J is TRBJ2-2 and V is TRBV5-1, with no clear D. Looked up from germline, CDR1 is SGHRS and CDR2 is YFSETQ. The length of the CDR3 is 14 residues. Trimming removed 1 base at V and 0 bases at J, with 4 bases between. The CDR3 region is CASSLTPNTGELFF. As DNA, the CDR3 is TGCGCCAGCAGCTTGACACCGAACACCGGGGAGCTGTTTTTT.

In this sample, this clonotype turned up a few times. V and J are TRBV2 and TRBJ1-4, with 9 positions matching TRBD1. The CDR3 is 13 amino acids. The trim removed 6 bases at V and 5 bases at J, leaving 1 base unmatched. CDR1 SNHLY and CDR2 FYNNEI come from the germline V gene. The CDR3 spells CASSGTGNEKLFF. In nucleotides, the CDR3 is TGTGCCAGCAGCGGGACAGGGAATGAAAAACTGTTTTTT. The full variable domain, rest sourced from reference TRBV2 and TRBJ1-4, is EPEVTQTPSHQVTQMGQEVILRCVPISNHLYFYWYRQILGQKVEFLVSFYNNEISEKSEIFDDQFSVERPDGSNFTLKIRSTKLEDSAMYFCASSGTGNEKLFFGSGTQLSVL.

The chain couples TRBV28 to TRBJ1-4, with a possible D match to TRBD1 (6 bases). V lost 4 bases and J lost 7, with 19 bases in between. From germline, CDR1 is MDHEN and CDR2 SYDVKM. The CDR3 length is 16 residues. The chain's CDR3 is CASSSGNAGVVEKLFF. CDR3 in DNA: TGTGCCAGCAGTTCAGGGAACGCAGGGGTGGTTGAAAAACTGTTTTTT.

In nucleotides, the CDR3 is TGTGCCGTAAATAGCTGGAACACTGAAGCTTTCTTT. Translation: CAVNSWNTEAFF. This chain connects TRBV6-2 or TRBV6-3 to TRBJ1-1; D gene uncertain. This CDR3 has 12 amino acids. The germline CDR1 and CDR2 sequences are MNHEY and SVGEGT. V lost 11 bases and J 1 base, leaving 11 bases between the germline ends.

This clonotype was seen more than once but under ten times. The CDR3 protein is CASSLRQGVSPLHF. Here the CDR3 DNA reads TGTGCCAGCAGTTTAAGGCAGGGGGTTTCACCCCTCCACTTT. The chain uses TRBV28 and TRBJ1-6; 7 positions agree with TRBD1. Germline CDR1 is MDHEN and CDR2 is SYDVKM. V was clipped by 2 bases and J by 9 bases; unmatched bases: 4. CDR3 length equals 14 residues.

This clonotype was counted ten times or more. The chain has TRBV4-2 and TRBJ2-2; TRBD2 agrees at 13 bases. The germline V gene has CDR1 LGHNA and CDR2 YNFKEQ. This CDR3 contains 18 residues. V lost 0 bases, J lost 4 bases, and 5 bases stayed unmatched. The CDR3 region is CASSQDGTSGKGTGELFF. DNA of the CDR3: TGTGCCAGCAGCCAAGACGGGACTAGCGGGAAGGGCACCGGGGAGCTGTTTTTT.